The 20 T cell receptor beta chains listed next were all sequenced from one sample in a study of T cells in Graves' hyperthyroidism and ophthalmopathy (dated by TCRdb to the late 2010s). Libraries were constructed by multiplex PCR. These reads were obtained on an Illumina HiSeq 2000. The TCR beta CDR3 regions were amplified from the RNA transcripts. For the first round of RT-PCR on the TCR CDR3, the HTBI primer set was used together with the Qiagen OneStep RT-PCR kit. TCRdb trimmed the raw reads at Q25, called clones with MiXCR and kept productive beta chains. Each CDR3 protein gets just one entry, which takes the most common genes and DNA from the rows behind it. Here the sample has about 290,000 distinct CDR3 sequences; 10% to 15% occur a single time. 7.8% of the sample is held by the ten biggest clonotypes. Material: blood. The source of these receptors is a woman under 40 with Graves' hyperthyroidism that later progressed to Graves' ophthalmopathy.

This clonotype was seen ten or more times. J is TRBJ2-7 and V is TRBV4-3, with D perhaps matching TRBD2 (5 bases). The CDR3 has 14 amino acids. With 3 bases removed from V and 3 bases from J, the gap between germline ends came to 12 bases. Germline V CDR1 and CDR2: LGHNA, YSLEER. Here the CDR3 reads CASSQLIGDYEQYF. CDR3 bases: TGCGCCAGCAGCCAGTTGATCGGGGACTACGAGCAGTACTTC.

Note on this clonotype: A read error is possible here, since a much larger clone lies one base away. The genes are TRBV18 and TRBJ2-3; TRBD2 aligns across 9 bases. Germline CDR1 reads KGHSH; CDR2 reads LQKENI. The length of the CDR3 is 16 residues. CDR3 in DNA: TGTGCCGGCTCACCACCTATAGCGGGAGATGGGGATACGCAGTATTTT. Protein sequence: CAGSPPIAGDGDTQYF.

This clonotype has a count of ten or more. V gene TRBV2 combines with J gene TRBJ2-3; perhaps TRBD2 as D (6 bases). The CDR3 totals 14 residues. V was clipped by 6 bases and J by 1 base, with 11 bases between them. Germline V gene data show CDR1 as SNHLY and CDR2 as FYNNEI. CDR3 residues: CASSKTRGTDTQYF. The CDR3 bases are TGTGCCAGCAGCAAGACTAGGGGCACAGATACGCAGTATTTT.

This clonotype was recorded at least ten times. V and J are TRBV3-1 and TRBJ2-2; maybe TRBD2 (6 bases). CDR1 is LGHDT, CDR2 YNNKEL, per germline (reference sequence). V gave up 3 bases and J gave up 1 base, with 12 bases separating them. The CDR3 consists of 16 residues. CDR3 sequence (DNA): TGTGCCAGCAGCCAGGGAAGCGGGTTGAACACCGGGGAGCTGTTTTTT. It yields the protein CASSQGSGLNTGELFF.

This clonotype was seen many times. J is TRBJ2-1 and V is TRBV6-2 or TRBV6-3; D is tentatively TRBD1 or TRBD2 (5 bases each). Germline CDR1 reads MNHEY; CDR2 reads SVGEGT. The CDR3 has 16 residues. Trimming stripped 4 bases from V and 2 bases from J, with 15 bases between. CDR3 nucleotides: TGTGCCAGCAGTTCCGGGACGTTTCGGGCCTACAATGAGCAGTTCTTC. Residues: CASSSGTFRAYNEQFF.

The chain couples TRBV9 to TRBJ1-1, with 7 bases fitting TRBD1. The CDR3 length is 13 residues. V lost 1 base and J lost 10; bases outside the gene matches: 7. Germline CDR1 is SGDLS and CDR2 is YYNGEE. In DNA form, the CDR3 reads TGTGCCAGCAGCGTAATAGGCGAGGGGGCAGCTTTCTTT. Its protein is CASSVIGEGAAFF.

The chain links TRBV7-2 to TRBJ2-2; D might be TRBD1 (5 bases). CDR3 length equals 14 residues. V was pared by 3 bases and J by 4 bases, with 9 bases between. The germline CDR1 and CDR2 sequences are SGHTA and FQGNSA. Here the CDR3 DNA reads TGTGCCAGCAGCTTTGGCAGGGCCACCGGGGAGCTGTTTTTT. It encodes CASSFGRATGELFF.

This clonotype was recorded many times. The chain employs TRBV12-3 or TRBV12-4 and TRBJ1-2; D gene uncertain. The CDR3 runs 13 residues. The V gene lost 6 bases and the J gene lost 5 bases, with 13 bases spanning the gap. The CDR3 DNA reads TGTGCCAGCAGCCGCCGAACGGAATATGGCTACACCTTC. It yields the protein CASSRRTEYGYTF.

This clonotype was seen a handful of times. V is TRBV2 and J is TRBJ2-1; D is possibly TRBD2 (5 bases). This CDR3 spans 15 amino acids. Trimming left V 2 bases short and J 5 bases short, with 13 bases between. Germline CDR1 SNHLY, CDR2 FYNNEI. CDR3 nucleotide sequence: TGTGCCAGCAGTGAAATCGCCGGACTCAACAATGAGCAGTTCTTC. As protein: CASSEIAGLNNEQFF.

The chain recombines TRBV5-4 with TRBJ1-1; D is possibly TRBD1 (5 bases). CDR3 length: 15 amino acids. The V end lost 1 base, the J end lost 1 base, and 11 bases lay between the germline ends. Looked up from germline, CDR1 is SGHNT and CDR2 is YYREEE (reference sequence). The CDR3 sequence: CASSLTAGSNTEAFF. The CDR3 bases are TGTGCCAGCAGCTTGACGGCAGGGTCGAACACTGAAGCTTTCTTT.

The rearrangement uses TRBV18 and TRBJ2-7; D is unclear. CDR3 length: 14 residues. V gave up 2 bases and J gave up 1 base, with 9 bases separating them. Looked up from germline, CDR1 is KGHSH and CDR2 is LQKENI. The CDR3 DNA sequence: TGTGCCAGCTCACCAAGGGATGGGTCCTACGAGCAGTACTTC. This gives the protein CASSPRDGSYEQYF.

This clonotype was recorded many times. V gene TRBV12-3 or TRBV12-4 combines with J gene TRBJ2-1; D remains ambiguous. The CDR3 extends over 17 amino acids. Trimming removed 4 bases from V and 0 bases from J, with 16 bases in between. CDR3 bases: TGTGCCAGCAGTTCAAGTGGTGGCAGAAACTCCTACAATGAGCAGTTCTTC. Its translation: CASSSSGGRNSYNEQFF.

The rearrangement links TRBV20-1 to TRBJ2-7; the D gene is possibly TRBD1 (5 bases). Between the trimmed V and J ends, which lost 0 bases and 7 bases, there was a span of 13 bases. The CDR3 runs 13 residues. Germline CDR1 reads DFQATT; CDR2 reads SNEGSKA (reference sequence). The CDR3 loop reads CSARDGATVEQYF. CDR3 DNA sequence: TGCAGTGCTAGAGATGGGGCAACTGTGGAGCAGTACTTC.

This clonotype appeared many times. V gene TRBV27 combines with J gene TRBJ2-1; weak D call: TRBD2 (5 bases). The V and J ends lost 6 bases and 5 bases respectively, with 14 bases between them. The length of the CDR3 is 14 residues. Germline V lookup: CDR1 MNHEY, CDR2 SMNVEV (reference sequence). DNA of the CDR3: TGTGCCAGCAGACACCTCACCGGGGACAATGAGCAGTTCTTC. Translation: CASRHLTGDNEQFF.

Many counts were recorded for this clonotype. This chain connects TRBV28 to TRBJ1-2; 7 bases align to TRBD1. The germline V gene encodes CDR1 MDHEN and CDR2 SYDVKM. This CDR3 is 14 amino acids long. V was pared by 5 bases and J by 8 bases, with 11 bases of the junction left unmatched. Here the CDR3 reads CASSIPDRALGYTF. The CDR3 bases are TGTGCCAGCAGTATTCCCGACAGGGCCCTAGGCTACACCTTC.

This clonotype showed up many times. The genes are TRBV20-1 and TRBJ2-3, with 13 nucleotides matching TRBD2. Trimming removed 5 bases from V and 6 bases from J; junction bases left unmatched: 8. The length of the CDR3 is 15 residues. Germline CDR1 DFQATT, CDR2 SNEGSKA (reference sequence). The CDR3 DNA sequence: TGCAGTGCTTCCAAGGGACTAGCGGGGACGGATACGCAGTATTTT. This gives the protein CSASKGLAGTDTQYF.

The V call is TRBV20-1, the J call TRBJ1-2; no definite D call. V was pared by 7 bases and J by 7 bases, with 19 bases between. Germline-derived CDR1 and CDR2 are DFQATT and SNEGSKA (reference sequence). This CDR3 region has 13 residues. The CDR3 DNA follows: TGCAGTGTTATTCAGGAAGGTAGGAGTGGCTACACCTTC. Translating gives CSVIQEGRSGYTF.

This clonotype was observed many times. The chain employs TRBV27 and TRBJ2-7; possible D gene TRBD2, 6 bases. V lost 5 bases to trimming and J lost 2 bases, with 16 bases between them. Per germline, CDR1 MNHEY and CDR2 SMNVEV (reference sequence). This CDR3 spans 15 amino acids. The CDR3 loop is CASSLGPSAAYEQYF. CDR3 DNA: TGTGCCAGCAGTCTAGGGCCTAGCGCTGCCTACGAGCAGTACTTC.

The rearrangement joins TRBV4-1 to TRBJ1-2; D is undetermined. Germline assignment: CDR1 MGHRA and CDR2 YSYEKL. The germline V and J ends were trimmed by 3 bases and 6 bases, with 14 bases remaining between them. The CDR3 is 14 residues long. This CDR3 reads CASSHPQATNGYTF. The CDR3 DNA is TGCGCCAGCAGCCACCCCCAGGCCACCAATGGCTACACCTTC.

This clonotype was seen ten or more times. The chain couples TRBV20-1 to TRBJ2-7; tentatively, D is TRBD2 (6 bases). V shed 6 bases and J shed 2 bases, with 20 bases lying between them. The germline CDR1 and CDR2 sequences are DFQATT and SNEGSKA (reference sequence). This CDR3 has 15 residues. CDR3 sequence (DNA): TGCAGTGCAGGGTCCTACCGGGACTTCACCTACGAGCAGTACTTC. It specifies CSAGSYRDFTYEQYF.